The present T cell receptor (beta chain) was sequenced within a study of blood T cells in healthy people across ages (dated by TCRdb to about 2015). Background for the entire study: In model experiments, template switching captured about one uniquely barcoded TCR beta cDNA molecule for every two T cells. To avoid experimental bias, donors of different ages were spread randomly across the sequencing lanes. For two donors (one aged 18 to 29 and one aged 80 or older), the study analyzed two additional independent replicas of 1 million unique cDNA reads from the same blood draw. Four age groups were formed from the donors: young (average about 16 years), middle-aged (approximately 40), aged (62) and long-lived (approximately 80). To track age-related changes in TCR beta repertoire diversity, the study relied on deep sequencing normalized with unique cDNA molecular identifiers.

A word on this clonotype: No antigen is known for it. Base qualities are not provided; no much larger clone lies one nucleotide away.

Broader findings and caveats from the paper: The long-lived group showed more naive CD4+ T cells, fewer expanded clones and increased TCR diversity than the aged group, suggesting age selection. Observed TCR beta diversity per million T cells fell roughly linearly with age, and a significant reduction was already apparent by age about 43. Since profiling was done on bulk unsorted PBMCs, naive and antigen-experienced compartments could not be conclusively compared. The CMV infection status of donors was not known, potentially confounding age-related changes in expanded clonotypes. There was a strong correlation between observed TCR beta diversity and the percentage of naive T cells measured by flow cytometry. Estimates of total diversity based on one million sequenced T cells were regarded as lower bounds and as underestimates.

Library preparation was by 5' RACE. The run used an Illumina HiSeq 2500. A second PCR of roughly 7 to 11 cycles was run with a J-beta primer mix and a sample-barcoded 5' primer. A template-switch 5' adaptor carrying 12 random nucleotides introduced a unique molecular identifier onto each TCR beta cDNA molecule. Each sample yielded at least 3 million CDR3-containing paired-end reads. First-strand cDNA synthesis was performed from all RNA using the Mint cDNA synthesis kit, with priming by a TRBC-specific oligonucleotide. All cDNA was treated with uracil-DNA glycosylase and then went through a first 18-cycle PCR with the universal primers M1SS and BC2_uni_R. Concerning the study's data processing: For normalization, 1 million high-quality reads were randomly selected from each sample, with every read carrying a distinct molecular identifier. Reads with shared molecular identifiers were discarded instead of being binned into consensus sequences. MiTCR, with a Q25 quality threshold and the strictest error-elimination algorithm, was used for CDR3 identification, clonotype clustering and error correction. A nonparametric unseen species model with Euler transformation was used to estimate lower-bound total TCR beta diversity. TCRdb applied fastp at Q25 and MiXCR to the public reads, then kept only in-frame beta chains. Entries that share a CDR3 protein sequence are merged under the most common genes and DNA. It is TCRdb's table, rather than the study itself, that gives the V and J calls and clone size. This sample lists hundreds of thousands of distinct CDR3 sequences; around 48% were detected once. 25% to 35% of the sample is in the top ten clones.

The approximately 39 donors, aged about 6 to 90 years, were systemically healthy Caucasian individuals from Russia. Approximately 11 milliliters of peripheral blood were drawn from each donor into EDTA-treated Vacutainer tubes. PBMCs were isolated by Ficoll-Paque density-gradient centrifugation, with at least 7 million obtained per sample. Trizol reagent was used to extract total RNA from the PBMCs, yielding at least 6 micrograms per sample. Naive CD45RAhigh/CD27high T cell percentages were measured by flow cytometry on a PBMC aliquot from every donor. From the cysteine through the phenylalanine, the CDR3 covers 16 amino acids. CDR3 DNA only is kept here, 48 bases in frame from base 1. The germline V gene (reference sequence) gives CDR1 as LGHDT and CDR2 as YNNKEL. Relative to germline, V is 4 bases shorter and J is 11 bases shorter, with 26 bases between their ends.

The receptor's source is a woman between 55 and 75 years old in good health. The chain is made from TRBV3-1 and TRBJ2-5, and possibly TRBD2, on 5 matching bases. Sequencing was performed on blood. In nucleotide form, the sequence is TGTGCCAGCAGCCCCACCCCGGGAACGGCCTACAATGAGCAGTACTTC. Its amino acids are CASSPTPGTAYNEQYF.